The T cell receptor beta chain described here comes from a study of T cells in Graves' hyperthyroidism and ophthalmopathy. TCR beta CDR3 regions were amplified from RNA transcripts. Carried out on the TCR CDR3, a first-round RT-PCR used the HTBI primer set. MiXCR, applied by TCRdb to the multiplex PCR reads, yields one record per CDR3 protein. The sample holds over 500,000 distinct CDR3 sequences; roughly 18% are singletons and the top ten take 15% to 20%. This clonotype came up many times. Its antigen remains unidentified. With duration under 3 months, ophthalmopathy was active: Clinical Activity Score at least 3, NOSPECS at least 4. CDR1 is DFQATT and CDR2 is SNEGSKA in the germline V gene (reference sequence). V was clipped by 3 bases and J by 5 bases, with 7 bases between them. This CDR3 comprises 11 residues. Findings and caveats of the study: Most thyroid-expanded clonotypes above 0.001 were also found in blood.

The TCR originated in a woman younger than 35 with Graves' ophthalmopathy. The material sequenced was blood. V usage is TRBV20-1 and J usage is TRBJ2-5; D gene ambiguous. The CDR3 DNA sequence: TGCAGTGCTAGGGTACGGGAGACCCAGTACTTC. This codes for CSARVRETQYF.